These 29 T cell receptor beta chains came from one sample sequenced in a study of T cell changes during pregnancy in multiple sclerosis. The assay was immunoSEQ multiplex PCR, and TCRdb's table has in-frame clones only and misses some. The table includes tens of thousands of clones, 90% detected once. Here the sequenced sample was CD4+ T cells from peripheral blood mononuclear cells, taken in the first trimester of pregnancy. The receptors originated from a female donor in good health, enrolled as a control in a pregnancy study.

V usage is TRBV28 and J usage is TRBJ2-7, with a tentative D call TRBD1 (5 bases). The length of the CDR3 is 15 residues. Trimming pared 5 bases from V and 0 bases from J, leaving 14 bases between. Germline V gene sequence: CDR1 MDHEN, CDR2 SYDVKM. The CDR3 sequence is CASSTQGVGSYEQYF. The CDR3 DNA is TGTGCCAGCAGTACTCAGGGTGTGGGCTCCTACGAGCAGTACTTC. Filled out from reference TRBV28 and TRBJ2-7, the complete variable domain reads DVKVTQSSRYLVKRTGEKVFLECVQDMDHENMFWYRQDPGLGLRLIYFSYDVKMKEKGDIPEGYSVSREKKERFSLILESASTNQTSMYLCASSTQGVGSYEQYFGPGTRLTVT.

This clone was counted only a few times. Different DNA sequences within this sample yield the same CDR3. The chain carries TRBV7-9 and TRBJ1-5; tentative D call: TRBD1 (6 bases). The V end was cut by 1 base, the J end by 2 bases, with 6 bases between. Germline V gene data show CDR1 as SEHNR and CDR2 as FQNEAQ (reference sequence). CDR3 length: 14 residues. CDR3 protein: CASSLGQGNQPQHF. For the CDR3, the DNA is TGTGCCAGCAGCTTAGGACAGGGCAATCAGCCCCAGCATTTT.

V and J are TRBV5-4 and TRBJ2-3; 11 bases align to TRBD1. Losses at the gene ends were 5 bases for V and 7 bases for J; bases not matched to a gene: 6. This CDR3 has 14 amino acids. From germline, CDR1 is SGHNT and CDR2 YYREEE (reference sequence). The CDR3 region is CASRWDRGLNTQYF. As DNA, the CDR3 is TGTGCCAGCAGATGGGACAGGGGGTTGAATACGCAGTATTTT.

This chain connects TRBV28 to TRBJ1-2; 11 nucleotides match TRBD1. Germline lookup yields CDR1 MDHEN and CDR2 SYDVKM. The V gene end was trimmed by 8 bases and the J gene end by 6 bases; junction bases not matched to a gene: 8. The CDR3 runs 14 residues. CDR3 sequence reads: CASRPGTGGNGYTF. The CDR3 coding sequence is TGTGCCAGCCGTCCCGGGACAGGGGGGAATGGCTACACCTTC.

The V call is TRBV5-1, the J call TRBJ1-6; D is possibly TRBD1 (5 bases). The length of the CDR3 is 15 residues. Per the germline V gene, CDR1 is SGHRS and CDR2 is YFSETQ. The V and J ends lost 4 bases and 1 base respectively, with 9 bases between them. In DNA, the CDR3 is TGCGCCAGCAGCCCTCAGGGTTCCTATAATTCACCCCTCCACTTT. This codes for CASSPQGSYNSPLHF.

V and J are TRBV2 and TRBJ2-7; 7 nucleotides line up with TRBD1. The trim removed 2 bases at V and 0 bases at J, leaving 4 bases unmatched. The CDR3 has 15 amino acids. The germline CDR1 and CDR2 sequences are SNHLY and FYNNEI. This CDR3 is CASSERGQSSYEQYF. For the CDR3, the DNA is TGTGCCAGCAGTGAACGGGGACAGAGCTCCTACGAGCAGTACTTC.

The gene calls are TRBV18 and TRBJ1-1, with 8 bases fitting TRBD1. Trimming at V came to 4 bases and at J to 12 bases, leaving 7 bases not matched to a gene. Germline CDR1 reads KGHSH; CDR2 reads LQKENI. This CDR3 is built from 12 residues. CDR3 in DNA: TGTGCCAGCTCACGACAACAGGGGGAGACTTTCTTT. Its protein is CASSRQQGETFF.

This clone was observed once. V usage is TRBV10-3 and J usage is TRBJ1-2; 7 nucleotides match TRBD1. Trimming at V came to 3 bases and at J to 3 bases, leaving 1 base not matched to a gene. The CDR3 sequence is 13 residues long. The germline gives CDR1 ENHRY, CDR2 SYGVKD. For the CDR3, the DNA is TGTGCCATCAGTGAAGGGGGCGACTATGGCTACACCTTC. Protein sequence: CAISEGGDYGYTF.

The V gene is TRBV2, the J gene TRBJ1-5; D might be TRBD1 (5 bases). CDR3 length equals 15 residues. Trimming pared 7 bases from V and 3 bases from J, leaving 16 bases between. Germline CDR1 and CDR2: SNHLY and FYNNEI. CDR3: CASTLQGRDNQPQHF. The CDR3 DNA is TGTGCCAGCACGCTTCAGGGTAGGGACAATCAGCCCCAGCATTTT.

The genes are TRBV4-2 and TRBJ2-3; D may be TRBD2 (5 bases). CDR1 is LGHNA and CDR2 is YNFKEQ in the germline V gene. The CDR3 covers 14 residues. The V gene lost 1 base and the J gene lost 14 bases, with 19 bases spanning the gap. The CDR3 reads CASSQGGRLASWYF. CDR3 nucleotide sequence: TGTGCCAGCAGCCAAGGAGGGCGGCTAGCCAGTTGGTATTTT.

The chain links TRBV28 to TRBJ1-2; 7 nucleotides line up with TRBD1. The germline V gene has CDR1 MDHEN and CDR2 SYDVKM. V trimming: 8 bases; J trimming: 5 bases; junction bases outside the gene matches: 2. The CDR3 loop spans 11 amino acids. The CDR3 DNA sequence: TGTGCCAGCGGGGACAGATATGGCTACACCTTC. Translating gives CASGDRYGYTF.

The chain links TRBV18 to TRBJ1-4; TRBD1 aligns across 7 bases. V shed 3 bases, J shed 7 bases, and the junction held 5 bases outside the gene matches. The CDR3 is made up of 14 amino acids. Germline V gives CDR1 KGHSH, CDR2 LQKENI. CDR3 amino acids: CASSPTGVGEKLFF. CDR3 nucleotides: TGTGCCAGCTCACCTACAGGGGTAGGTGAAAAACTGTTTTTT.

This rearrangement joins TRBV28 to TRBJ1-5; D may be TRBD1 (5 bases). Trimming stripped 3 bases from V and 7 bases from J, with 13 bases between. This CDR3 is built from 14 residues. Germline CDR1 is MDHEN and CDR2 is SYDVKM. Here the CDR3 DNA reads TGTGCCAGCAGTTTGGGCAGGGCGGGGCAGCCCCAGCATTTT. Its protein is CASSLGRAGQPQHF.

The chain joins TRBV30 to TRBJ1-2; a weak D match, TRBD1 (5 bases). The V end was cut by 0 bases, the J end by 5 bases, with 10 bases between. This CDR3 has 13 amino acids. Germline V gene data show CDR1 as GTSNPN and CDR2 as SVGIG (reference sequence). The DNA of the CDR3 is TGTGCCTGGAGTGTGGGGCAGTCATATGGCTACACCTTC. Translating gives CAWSVGQSYGYTF.

The chain joins TRBV5-4 to TRBJ1-2; 9 positions agree with TRBD1. This CDR3 has 14 residues. CDR1 and CDR2 from the germline V gene are SGHNT and YYREEE (reference sequence). V lost 3 bases to trimming and J lost 8 bases; unmatched junction nucleotides: 8. DNA for the CDR3: TGTGCCAGCAGCTCTACAGGGGGCGCGGGGGGCTACACCTTC. Protein: CASSSTGGAGGYTF.

This clone showed up just once. This chain links TRBV19 with TRBJ2-3; D call uncertain. Per the germline V gene, CDR1 is LNHDA and CDR2 is SQIVND (reference sequence). V was clipped by 3 bases and J by 2 bases, with 6 bases between them. The CDR3 extends over 13 amino acids. In DNA form, the CDR3 reads TGTGCCAGTAGTATTTCTACCACAGATACGCAGTATTTT. Its protein product is CASSISTTDTQYF.

J is TRBJ1-2 and V is TRBV5-1; D may be TRBD1 (5 bases). Germline-derived CDR1 and CDR2 are SGHRS and YFSETQ. This CDR3 has 16 residues. Trimming took 4 bases from V and 0 from J, leaving 16 bases between them. CDR3 protein: CASSPLGRVANYGYTF. As DNA, the CDR3 is TGCGCCAGCAGCCCTTTAGGCAGGGTAGCTAACTATGGCTACACCTTC.

This chain joins TRBV5-1 and TRBJ2-3, with 7 bases lining up with TRBD1. The CDR3 is 14 residues long. J gave up 4 bases and V 1 base, and 3 bases lay outside the gene matches. The germline V gene encodes CDR1 SGHRS and CDR2 YFSETQ. The CDR3 loop is CASSLSRGPDTQYF. CDR3 bases: TGCGCCAGCAGCTTGTCTAGGGGGCCAGATACGCAGTATTTT.

The DNA for the CDR3 is TGTGCCAGCAGCCTAGAGGGGGGGACAGATACGCAGTATTTT. It codes for CASSLEGGTDTQYF. The chain combines TRBV9 with TRBJ2-3; possible D gene TRBD2, 7 bases. Germline CDR1 reads SGDLS; CDR2 reads YYNGEE. This CDR3 spans 14 amino acids. The V end lost 4 bases, the J end lost 3 bases, and 12 bases lay between the germline ends.

V is TRBV4-2 and J is TRBJ1-4, with TRBD1 as a possible D gene (5 bases). Germline CDR1 and CDR2: LGHNA and YNFKEQ. Trimming took off 0 bases at V and 0 bases at J, with 8 bases between the two ends. This CDR3 contains 16 residues. Here the CDR3 reads CASSQEGGATNEKLFF. CDR3 in DNA: TGTGCCAGCAGCCAAGAGGGGGGGGCAACTAATGAAAAACTGTTTTTT.

V usage is TRBV5-4 and J usage is TRBJ1-2, with 10 nucleotides matching TRBD1. V lost 4 bases to trimming and J lost 8 bases; unmatched junction nucleotides: 11. The V gene's germline CDR1 is SGHNT and CDR2 YYREEE (reference sequence). This CDR3 spans 15 amino acids. This chain's CDR3 is CASSLLGGQGYGYTF. The CDR3 region has the DNA TGTGCCAGCAGCCTACTGGGGGGACAGGGGTACGGCTACACCTTC.

The V call is TRBV14, the J call TRBJ1-3; TRBD1 matches 7 bases. This CDR3 spans 16 amino acids. Germline values: CDR1 SGHDN, CDR2 FVKESK. After removal of 4 bases from V and 0 bases from J, the junction contained 6 bases not matched to a gene. The CDR3 spells CASSLTGVTSGNTIYF. The CDR3 DNA reads TGTGCCAGCAGCCTCACAGGGGTTACCTCTGGAAACACCATATATTTT. Supplemented by reference TRBV14 and TRBJ1-3, the full variable domain reads EAGVTQFPSHSVIEKGQTVTLRCDPISGHDNLYWYRRVMGKEIKFLLHFVKESKQDESGMPNNRFLAERTGGTYSTLKVQPAELEDSGVYFCASSLTGVTSGNTIYFGEGSWLTVV.

The CDR3 sequence is CASSRGSRGLNQPQHF. CDR3 DNA sequence: TGTGCCAGTAGCAGGGGCAGCCGGGGTTTAAATCAGCCCCAGCATTTT. The chain employs TRBV19 and TRBJ1-5; D possibly corresponds to TRBD1 (6 bases). Germline V gene sequence: CDR1 LNHDA, CDR2 SQIVND (reference sequence). V was cut by 6 bases and J by 4 bases, with 19 bases left in between. The CDR3 contains 16 residues.

The rearrangement joins TRBV9 to TRBJ1-4; D might be TRBD1 (6 bases). The CDR3 has 18 residues. Germline CDR1 is SGDLS and CDR2 is YYNGEE. With 1 base removed from V and 5 bases from J, the gap between germline ends came to 21 bases. This CDR3 reads CASSVLARGGEGNEKLFF. CDR3 sequence (DNA): TGTGCCAGCAGCGTACTCGCTCGAGGGGGGGAGGGGAATGAAAAACTGTTTTTT.

The chain uses TRBV4-3 and TRBJ2-5; 7 bases are a match to TRBD1. The DNA end favors TRBJ2-7, so the J call may be wrong. From germline, CDR1 is LGHNA and CDR2 YSLEER. The CDR3 spans 14 residues. The CDR3 DNA follows: TGCGCCAGCAGCCGAGGGGACAGCCCCTACGAGCAGTACTTC. This sequence encodes CASSRGDSPYEQYF.

V and J are TRBV11-2 and TRBJ1-5; D uncertain. Germline values: CDR1 SGHAT, CDR2 FQNNGV. The CDR3 is made up of 14 amino acids. V was pared by 1 base and J by 2 bases, with 6 bases between. The CDR3 nucleotides are TGTGCCAGCAGCTTAGGCCAGGGCAATCAGCCCCAGCATTTT. This sequence encodes CASSLGQGNQPQHF.

The rearrangement links TRBV2 to TRBJ2-4, with D tentatively TRBD1 (6 bases). The CDR3 has 11 residues. Trimming shortened V by 7 bases and J by 10 bases, and 11 bases separated the two germline ends. CDR1 is SNHLY, CDR2 FYNNEI, per germline. The CDR3 region has the DNA TGTGCCAGCACCACAGGGTCTATTCAGTACTTC. Its translation is CASTTGSIQYF.

The chain carries TRBV11-3 and TRBJ2-5, with D possibly TRBD2 on 7 matching bases. Trimming pared 5 bases from V and 5 bases from J, leaving 15 bases between. The CDR3 extends over 14 amino acids. CDR1 and CDR2 (germline): SGHNT, YENEEA. The CDR3 bases are TGTGCCAGCAGCGCGGGGGCCGGGGGGGAGACCCAGTACTTC. This sequence encodes CASSAGAGGETQYF.

This clone was counted a single time. The chain is built from TRBV2 and TRBJ2-5; D gene unclear. The germline V and J ends were trimmed by 4 bases and 4 bases, with 10 bases remaining between them. The CDR3 covers 13 residues. The germline gives CDR1 SNHLY, CDR2 FYNNEI. For the CDR3, the DNA is TGTGCCAGCAGTGGGTTCAGGTCAGAGACCCAGTACTTC. Translating it yields CASSGFRSETQYF.